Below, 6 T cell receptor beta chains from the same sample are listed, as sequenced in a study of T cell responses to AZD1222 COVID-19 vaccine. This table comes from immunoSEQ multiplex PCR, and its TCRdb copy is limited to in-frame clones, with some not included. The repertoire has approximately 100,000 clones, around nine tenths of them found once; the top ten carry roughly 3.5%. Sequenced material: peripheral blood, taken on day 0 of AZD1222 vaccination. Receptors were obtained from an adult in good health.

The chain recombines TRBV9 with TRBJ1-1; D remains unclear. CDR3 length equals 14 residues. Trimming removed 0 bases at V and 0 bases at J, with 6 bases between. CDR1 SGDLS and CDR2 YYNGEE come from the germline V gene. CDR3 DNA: TGTGCCAGCAGCGTAGTTGCCATGAACACTGAAGCTTTCTTT. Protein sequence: CASSVVAMNTEAFF.

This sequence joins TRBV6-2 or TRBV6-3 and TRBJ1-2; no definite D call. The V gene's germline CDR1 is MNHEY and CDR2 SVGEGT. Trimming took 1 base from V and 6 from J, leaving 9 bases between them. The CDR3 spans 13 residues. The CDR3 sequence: CASSYLGVDGYTF. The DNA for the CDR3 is TGTGCCAGCAGTTACTTGGGAGTGGATGGCTACACCTTC.

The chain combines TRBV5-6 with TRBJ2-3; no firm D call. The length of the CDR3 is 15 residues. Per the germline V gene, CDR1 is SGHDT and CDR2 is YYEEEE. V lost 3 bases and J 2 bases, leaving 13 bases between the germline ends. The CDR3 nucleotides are TGTGCCAGCAGCTGGACCCGGGTTATCACAGATACGCAGTATTTT. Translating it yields CASSWTRVITDTQYF.

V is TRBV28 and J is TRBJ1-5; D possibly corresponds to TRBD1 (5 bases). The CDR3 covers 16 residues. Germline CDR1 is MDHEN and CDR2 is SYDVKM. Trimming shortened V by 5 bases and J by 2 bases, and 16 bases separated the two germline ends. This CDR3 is CASSPWTMEGNQPQHF. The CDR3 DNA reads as TGTGCCAGCAGTCCATGGACAATGGAAGGCAATCAGCCCCAGCATTTT.

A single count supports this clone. CDR3 in amino acids: CASSLGDLYGYTF. The CDR3 DNA follows: TGTGCCAGCAGTTTAGGGGACCTCTATGGCTACACCTTC. The rearrangement uses TRBV12-3 or TRBV12-4 and TRBJ1-2; a possible D gene is TRBD1 (5 bases). The ends were cut back, 1 base at V and 4 bases at J, with 7 bases in the middle. This CDR3 contains 13 residues.

DNA of the CDR3: TGTGCCACCAGTGATTTGCTGGGAGGCAGCACAGATACGCAGTATTTT. Its protein product is CATSDLLGGSTDTQYF. V is TRBV24-1 and J is TRBJ2-3, with TRBD2 as a possible D gene (6 bases). The germline V gene has CDR1 KGHDR and CDR2 SFDVKD. Trimming cost V 0 bases and J 0 bases, with 9 bases left between them. CDR3 size: 16 residues.